These T cell receptor beta chains were read from a single sample in a study of regulatory T cells in long-lasting Graves disease. TCRdb passed the multiplex PCR reads through MiXCR, listing each CDR3 protein once. The sample lists roughly 320,000 distinct CDR3 sequences, 16% occurring once. These data also formed part of another study, on T cells in Graves' hyperthyroidism and ophthalmopathy.

The input for sequencing was peripheral blood mononuclear cells (PBMCs), taken at new diagnosis, from a patient treated with antithyroid drugs. These receptors came from a man between 40 and 49 years old with Graves disease. The CDR3 runs from the conserved cysteine through the conserved F or W. The D gene is left open where the match is weak. Not every row has a clone size; where given, it reads once, few, many or a size class.

V gene	J gene	D gene	clone size	CDR3 DNA	CDR3 protein
TRBV20-1	TRBJ1-5	TRBD1	few	TGCAGTGCTAGCGCCGGGACAGGGAGGGCCTATCAGCCCCAGCATTTT	CSASAGTGRAYQPQHF
TRBV2	TRBJ2-7	.	many	TGTGCCAGCAGTGAAGCTTTAAGGCCCTACTTC	CASSEALRPYF
TRBV7-9	TRBJ2-1	TRBD2	.	TGTGCCAGCAGCTCAATAGCGGGGGGCCAATACAATGAGCAGTTCTTC	CASSSIAGGQYNEQFF
TRBV28	TRBJ2-7	.	few	TGTGCCAGCAGTTTAGCAGGCAGGTCCTGCGAGCAGTACTTC	CASSLAGRSCEQYF
TRBV6-2/TRBV6-3	TRBJ2-1	.	few	TGTGCCAGCAGTTACCCACCCCGAGGCCGTGATCCGTTCTTC	CASSYPPRGRDPFF
TRBV5-1	TRBJ1-2	TRBD1	.	TGCGCCAGCAGCTCAGACAGGGGGCTTGACTATGGCTACACCTTC	CASSSDRGLDYGYTF
TRBV7-6	TRBJ1-3	.	.	TGTGCCAGCAGCTTAGGTCCGACAGTTGGAAACACCATATATTTT	CASSLGPTVGNTIYF
TRBV30	TRBJ2-7	.	few	TGTGCCTGGCACAAAAATTCAGCAGGCTCCTACGAGCAGTACTTC	CAWHKNSAGSYEQYF
TRBV6-2/TRBV6-3	TRBJ2-7	.	many	TGTGCCAGCAACGCTGCCTCCTACGAGCAGTACTTC	CASNAASYEQYF
TRBV6-1	TRBJ2-2	.	many	TGTGCCAGCAAGTATCCAGGGTTCACCGGGGAGCTGTTTTTT	CASKYPGFTGELFF
TRBV7-8	TRBJ2-7	TRBD1	.	TGTGCCAGCAGCACCGACAGGGAGAGCTACGAGCAGTACTTC	CASSTDRESYEQYF
TRBV24-1	TRBJ1-5	TRBD1	.	TGTGCCACCTCAGACAGGGGGTATCAGCCCCAGCATTTT	CATSDRGYQPQHF
TRBV7-8	TRBJ2-5	TRBD2	many	TGTGCCAGCAGCCAGGGACTAGCGGGGACCTACCAAGAGACCCAGTACTTC	CASSQGLAGTYQETQYF
TRBV3-1	TRBJ2-1	.	many	TGTGCCAGCAGCCAAGAATCTTACAATGAGCAGTTCTTC	CASSQESYNEQFF
TRBV12-3/TRBV12-4	TRBJ2-5	.	many	TGTGCCAGCAGCCGGAGATCCGCGGAGACCCAGTACTTC	CASSRRSAETQYF
TRBV24-1	TRBJ1-1	.	many	TGTGCCACCAGTGATCCAGGGGCCCCTAACACTGAAGCTTTCTTT	CATSDPGAPNTEAFF
TRBV6-1	TRBJ1-2	.	many	TGTGCCAGCAGCCCCGACAGGTTATACGGCTACACCTTC	CASSPDRLYGYTF
TRBV10-3	TRBJ2-2	.	many	TGTGCCATCAGGGGCGGGACAGTGAACACCGGGGAGCTGTTTTTT	CAIRGGTVNTGELFF
TRBV18	TRBJ1-2	TRBD1	many	TGTGCCAGCTCAGAGGACAGGGCCGGCTACACCTTC	CASSEDRAGYTF
TRBV12-3/TRBV12-4	TRBJ1-4	.	many	TGTGCCAGCAGTCCGGGACTTCGTGAAAAACTGTTTTTT	CASSPGLREKLFF
TRBV28	TRBJ2-7	.	many	TGTGCCAGCAGCCCTGGAGGACATTATACCTACGAGCAGTACTTC	CASSPGGHYTYEQYF
TRBV6-9	TRBJ2-5	TRBD2	.	TGTGCCAGCAGTTACGGGCTCGGGGGGGGGATCTCCACCCAGTACTTC	CASSYGLGGGISTQYF
TRBV4-2	TRBJ2-1	TRBD2	few	TGTGCCAGCAGCCAACCAGGGAGGCTCGGACTAGCGGGGGGGGGTGAGCAGTTCTTC	CASSQPGRLGLAGGGEQFF
TRBV7-8	TRBJ1-6	.	many	TGTGCCAGCAGCTCCAGCGCTACAGGGCGATCGGATTCACCCCTCCACTTT	CASSSSATGRSDSPLHF